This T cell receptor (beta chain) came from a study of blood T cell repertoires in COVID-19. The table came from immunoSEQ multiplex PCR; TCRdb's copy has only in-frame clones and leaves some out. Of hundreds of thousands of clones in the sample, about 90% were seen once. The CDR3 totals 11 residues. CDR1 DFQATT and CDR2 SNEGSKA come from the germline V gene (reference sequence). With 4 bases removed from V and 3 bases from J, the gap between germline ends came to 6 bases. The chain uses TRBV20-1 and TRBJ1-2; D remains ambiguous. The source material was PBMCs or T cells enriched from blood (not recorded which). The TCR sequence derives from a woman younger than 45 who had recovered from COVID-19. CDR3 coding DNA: TGCAGTGCTACCCCTGACTATGGCTACACCTTC. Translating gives CSATPDYGYTF.